Shown below are 26 T cell receptor beta chains from a single sample sequenced in a study of shared clonotypes between healthy human individuals. Measured with immunoSEQ multiplex PCR; TCRdb has only the in-frame clones, and not every one. Of about 2.3 million clones listed, less than 95% are singletons. Sequences were obtained from naive CD4+ T cells from PBMCs. Regarding subset: CD45RA+ positively selected. The source of these receptors is a man aged 18 to 30 in good health. Some clones in this sample may be carry-over from other donors' samples.

Concerning this clone: Mismatch with germline at one junction end may stem from a read error. The chain combines TRBV7-9 with TRBJ2-7, with no clear D. Germline V CDR1 and CDR2: SEHNR, FQNEAQ (reference sequence). The CDR3 has 14 residues. Here the CDR3 DNA reads TGTGCCAGCAGCTTAGGCATACCGACCTACGCGCAGTACTTC. It codes for CASSLGIPTYAQYF. The full variable domain, with the rest looked up from reference TRBV7-9 and TRBJ2-7, is DTGVSQNPRHKITKRGQNVTFRCDPISEHNRLYWYRQTLGQGPEFLTYFQNEAQLEKSRLLSDRFSAERPKGSFSTLEIQRTEQGDSAMYLCASSLGIPTYAQYFGPGTRLTVT.

The rearrangement uses TRBV29-1 and TRBJ2-3; 9 nucleotides agree with TRBD1. The CDR3 covers 14 residues. CDR1 is SQVTM, CDR2 ANQGSEA, per germline. Unmatched junction bases numbered 18, after V lost 7 bases and J lost 13 bases. CDR3 loop: CSAPQGQGGIREYF. Written as DNA, the CDR3 is TGCAGCGCCCCACAGGGACAGGGAGGGATACGGGAGTATTTT.

V and J are TRBV19 and TRBJ2-6, with TRBD1 as a possible D gene (6 bases). Germline loops: CDR1 LNHDA, CDR2 SQIVND (reference sequence). The CDR3 is made up of 21 amino acids. With 7 bases removed from V and 1 base from J, the gap between germline ends came to 29 bases. This chain's CDR3 is CASNKRLQGGLAQSGANVLTF. The CDR3 nucleotides read TGTGCCAGTAATAAACGTTTACAGGGCGGACTGGCTCAATCTGGGGCCAACGTCCTGACTTTC.

The V call is TRBV21-1, the J call TRBJ2-7; TRBD1, the table's D call, was not compared with the DNA. TRBV21-1 is a documented pseudogene. This CDR3 region has 17 residues. This chain's CDR3 is CASKARVRLLSSYEQYF. Written as DNA, the CDR3 is TGTGCGAGCAAGGCCAGGGTCCGTCTATTGAGCTCCTACGAGCAGTACTTC.

V and J are TRBV18 and TRBJ2-2; D unclear. Germline V gives CDR1 KGHSH, CDR2 LQKENI. The V end was cut by 5 bases, the J end by 6 bases, with 10 bases between. This CDR3 region has 13 residues. CDR3 DNA: TGTGCCAGCTCATCGCTATCGGCCGGGGAGCTGTTTTTT. It specifies CASSSLSAGELFF.

The CDR3 is CASSPTGTGGMETQYF. The CDR3 DNA reads TGTGCCAGCAGCCCAACCGGGACAGGGGGTATGGAGACCCAGTACTTC. This chain joins TRBV11-2 and TRBJ2-5; 11 positions match TRBD1. V lost 5 bases, J lost 5 bases, and 10 bases stayed unmatched. This CDR3 contains 16 residues. The germline V gene has CDR1 SGHAT and CDR2 FQNNGV.

To note about this clone: Additional DNA sequences in this sample encode the identical CDR3. V usage is TRBV28 and J usage is TRBJ2-6; D is unresolved. V was cut by 6 bases and J by 0 bases, with 9 bases left in between. This CDR3 region has 15 residues. The germline CDR1 and CDR2 sequences are MDHEN and SYDVKM. Here the CDR3 reads CASSRQRSGANVLTF. CDR3 sequence (DNA): TGTGCCAGCAGCCGACAACGCTCTGGGGCCAACGTCCTGACTTTC.

This clone appeared a single time. This chain links TRBV25-1 with TRBJ1-1; D call uncertain. Germline values: CDR1 MGHDK, CDR2 SYGVNS. V lost 1 base, J lost 4 bases, and 10 bases lay in between. The CDR3 extends over 14 amino acids. The CDR3 is CASSESVSLTEAFF. The CDR3, as DNA: TGTGCCAGCAGTGAATCAGTCAGCCTCACTGAAGCTTTCTTT.

This chain connects TRBV15 to TRBJ2-5, with 8 bases fitting TRBD2. After removal of 3 bases from V and 1 base from J, the junction contained 7 bases not matched to a gene. The CDR3 is 16 amino acids. Germline V lookup: CDR1 LNHNV, CDR2 YYDKDF (reference sequence). CDR3 amino acids: CATSSPKLAVQETQYF. In nucleotides, the CDR3 is TGTGCCACCAGCAGTCCCAAACTAGCGGTCCAAGAGACCCAGTACTTC.

The chain is built from TRBV7-2 and TRBJ2-1; 10 bases are a match to TRBD2. The CDR3 is made up of 15 amino acids. The V and J ends lost 5 bases and 14 bases, in that order; junction bases with no gene match: 15. CDR1 is SGHTA, CDR2 FQGNSA, per germline. The CDR3 reads CASSPGLAVSVFKFF. The CDR3 DNA follows: TGTGCCAGCAGCCCCGGACTAGCGGTCTCAGTGTTTAAGTTCTTC.

The chain is built from TRBV5-1 and TRBJ2-7; D may be TRBD1 (6 bases). In germline, CDR1 is SGHRS, CDR2 YFSETQ. This CDR3 comprises 16 residues. Trimming left V 0 bases short and J 2 bases short, with 15 bases between. CDR3 sequence: CASSLAAGASPYEQYF. CDR3 in DNA: TGCGCCAGCAGCTTGGCCGCAGGGGCCTCCCCCTACGAGCAGTACTTC.

V is TRBV30 and J is TRBJ2-2, with unresolved D. This CDR3 has 12 residues. V lost 3 bases and J 2 bases, leaving 4 bases between the germline ends. CDR1 and CDR2 from the germline V gene are GTSNPN and SVGIG (reference sequence). The CDR3 protein is CAWRANTGELFF. The CDR3 DNA sequence: TGTGCCTGGAGGGCAAACACCGGGGAGCTGTTTTTT.

This clone was counted a single time. The chain recombines TRBV7-6 with TRBJ1-4; D uncertain. The CDR3 consists of 15 residues. Germline-derived CDR1 and CDR2 are SGHVS and FNYEAQ. Trimming removed 0 bases at V and 4 bases at J, with 9 bases between. The CDR3 loop reads CASSLATGNNEKLFF. Written as DNA, the CDR3 is TGTGCCAGCAGCTTAGCTACGGGCAATAATGAAAAACTGTTTTTT. The full variable domain, rest sourced from reference TRBV7-6 and TRBJ1-4, is GAGVSQSPRYKVTKRGQDVALRCDPISGHVSLYWYRQALGQGPEFLTYFNYEAQQDKSGLPNDRFSAERPEGSISTLTIQRTEQRDSAMYRCASSLATGNNEKLFFGSGTQLSVL.

The J gene is TRBJ1-2, the V gene TRBV4-1; D call uncertain. The CDR3 length is 14 residues. V lost 0 bases to trimming and J lost 8 bases, with 13 bases between them. CDR1 MGHRA and CDR2 YSYEKL come from the germline V gene. CDR3 sequence reads: CASSQEALYQGYTF. CDR3 DNA: TGCGCCAGCAGCCAAGAGGCTCTGTACCAGGGCTACACCTTC.

The chain joins TRBV5-6 to TRBJ2-5; 8 bases agree with TRBD2. The germline CDR1 and CDR2 sequences are SGHDT and YYEEEE. The CDR3 spans 15 residues. The V segment lost 3 bases and the J segment 5 bases; nucleotides outside the gene matches: 9. The CDR3 protein is CASSSQRESRETQYF. In nucleotides, the CDR3 is TGTGCCAGCAGCTCCCAGCGGGAGAGTAGGGAGACCCAGTACTTC.

This chain uses TRBV5-4 with TRBJ1-1, with D possibly matching TRBD1 (5 bases). There are 13 residues in the CDR3. V lost 2 bases to trimming and J lost 2 bases, with 7 bases between them. The V gene's germline CDR1 is SGHNT and CDR2 YYREEE (reference sequence). CDR3 sequence (DNA): TGTGCCAGCAGCTTCGACAGTAACACTGAAGCTTTCTTT. As protein: CASSFDSNTEAFF.

About this clone: Other nucleotide sequences from this sample produce the same CDR3. This rearrangement joins TRBV5-1 to TRBJ1-1, with D perhaps TRBD1 (5 bases). V shed 0 bases and J shed 3 bases, with 12 bases lying between them. The CDR3 is made up of 15 amino acids. CDR1 and CDR2 (germline): SGHRS, YFSETQ. The CDR3 is CASSLEGRGDTEAFF. The CDR3 DNA reads TGCGCCAGCAGCTTGGAAGGGAGAGGGGACACTGAAGCTTTCTTT.

This chain uses TRBV4-2 with TRBJ2-5; D is unclear. The CDR3 loop spans 16 amino acids. V lost 0 bases, J lost 3 bases, and 14 bases lay in between. Germline-derived CDR1 and CDR2 are LGHNA and YNFKEQ. Here the CDR3 reads CASSQDGAEPEETQYF. The DNA of the CDR3 is TGTGCCAGCAGCCAAGATGGCGCGGAGCCAGAAGAGACCCAGTACTTC.

CDR3 sequence reads: CASSLAQSNQPQHF. In nucleotides, the CDR3 is TGTGCCAGCAGCTTAGCACAGTCGAATCAGCCCCAGCATTTT. The V gene is TRBV7-2, the J gene TRBJ1-5; no definite D call. The CDR3 length is 14 residues. V was cut by 0 bases and J by 4 bases, with 7 bases left in between. Germline CDR1 and CDR2: SGHTA and FQGNSA.

This chain uses TRBV9 with TRBJ2-1, with 9 bases matching TRBD1. Germline V gene sequence: CDR1 SGDLS, CDR2 YYNGEE. V shed 2 bases and J 1 base; nucleotides not matched to a gene: 7. The CDR3 has 17 amino acids. The CDR3 DNA follows: TGTGCCAGCAGCGTTAGGGGACAGGGATTGTCCTACAATGAGCAGTTCTTC. As protein: CASSVRGQGLSYNEQFF. Using reference TRBV9 and TRBJ2-1 for the parts outside the CDR3, the full variable domain is DSGVTQTPKHLITATGQRVTLRCSPRSGDLSVYWYQQSLDQGLQFLIQYYNGEERAKGNILERFSAQQFPDLHSELNLSSLELGDSALYFCASSVRGQGLSYNEQFFGPGTRLTVL.

The V and J genes are TRBV28 and TRBJ1-2, with a weak D call TRBD1 (6 bases). Trimming left V 7 bases short and J 6 bases short, with 15 bases between. Germline-derived CDR1 and CDR2 are MDHEN and SYDVKM. This CDR3 is 13 amino acids long. The CDR3 loop reads CASTGGAGDGYTF. DNA for the CDR3: TGTGCCAGCACTGGGGGTGCAGGGGATGGCTACACCTTC.

J is TRBJ2-1 and V is TRBV7-8; 9 bases match TRBD2. Trimming cost V 4 bases and J 0 bases; bases outside gene matches: 10. The CDR3 is made up of 18 amino acids. Germline V gives CDR1 SGHVS, CDR2 FQNEAQ. The CDR3 DNA reads as TGTGCCAGCAGCTGGCTCTTCGGACTAGCGAGCTCCTACAATGAGCAGTTCTTC. Amino acid sequence: CASSWLFGLASSYNEQFF.

This rearrangement joins TRBV19 to TRBJ2-6; D perhaps matches TRBD1 (5 bases). CDR3 length: 13 residues. The germline gives CDR1 LNHDA, CDR2 SQIVND (reference sequence). The V and J ends lost 3 bases and 7 bases respectively, with 7 bases between them. In DNA, the CDR3 is TGTGCCAGTAGTATCGGACATGCCAACGTCCTGACTTTC. It codes for CASSIGHANVLTF.

The chain joins TRBV10-3 to TRBJ2-7; 7 bases are shared with TRBD1. CDR3 length equals 14 residues. From germline, CDR1 is ENHRY and CDR2 SYGVKD. V was clipped by 10 bases and J by 5 bases; unmatched bases: 14. In nucleotides, the CDR3 is TGTGCCAGCGGTCTCTGGACAGGATTAGACGAGCAGTACTTC. As protein: CASGLWTGLDEQYF.

The chain employs TRBV30 and TRBJ1-1; TRBD1 might be the D (5 bases). Trimming took 3 bases from V and 4 from J, leaving 15 bases between them. The CDR3 extends over 14 amino acids. Germline loops: CDR1 GTSNPN, CDR2 SVGIG (reference sequence). The CDR3 coding sequence is TGTGCCTGGAGACCGACGGGACGTGGCACTGAAGCTTTCTTT. The encoded protein is CAWRPTGRGTEAFF. Supplemented by reference TRBV30 and TRBJ1-1, the full variable domain reads SQTIHQWPATLVQPVGSPLSLECTVEGTSNPNLYWYRQAAGRGLQLLFYSVGIGQISSEVPQNLSASRPQDRQFILSSKKLLLSDSGFYLCAWRPTGRGTEAFFGQGTRLTVV.

J is TRBJ1-1 and V is TRBV5-6, with a weak D call TRBD1 (5 bases). From germline, CDR1 is SGHDT and CDR2 YYEEEE. V shed 2 bases and J shed 5 bases, with 10 bases lying between them. The CDR3 totals 13 residues. CDR3 region: CASSFRQFTEAFF. For the CDR3, the DNA is TGTGCCAGCAGCTTTCGACAGTTTACTGAAGCTTTCTTT.